This passage covers 9 T cell receptor beta chains from one sample sequenced in a study of beta chain features in type 1 diabetes. Whole-study results and caveats: Shorter TCRB CDR3s, moderately but significantly so, were found in Type 1 diabetes patients in all four CD4+ subsets.

Their antigen targets remain unknown. Investigators reverse transcribed all isolated RNA, so they sequenced expressed TCRB transcripts. Libraries were prepared by immunoSEQ multiplex PCR; TCRdb keeps only in-frame clonotypes and omits some of them. This table holds hundreds of thousands of clones, around 15% found once. Sequenced material: naive CD4+ T cells from blood. The origin of the receptors is a man younger than 35 with type 1 diabetes.

The sample holds a few counts of this clone. This rearrangement joins TRBV30 to TRBJ2-7; TRBD2 aligns across 7 bases. The CDR3 spans 16 residues. V lost 5 bases and J lost 0; bases outside the gene matches: 13. Germline CDR1 and CDR2: GTSNPN and SVGIG (reference sequence). The CDR3 DNA sequence: TGTGCCTGGGAACCTCAAGCGGGGCTTAGCTCCTACGAGCAGTACTTC. Protein: CAWEPQAGLSSYEQYF.

This chain joins TRBV27 and TRBJ1-5; 12 nucleotides line up with TRBD1. The CDR3 runs 16 residues. Trimming took 6 bases from V and 5 from J; bases not matched to a gene: 8. Germline V gives CDR1 MNHEY, CDR2 SMNVEV (reference sequence). This CDR3 reads CASRPVGQGADQPQHF. In DNA form, the CDR3 reads TGTGCCAGCAGACCCGTGGGACAGGGGGCAGATCAGCCCCAGCATTTT.

This chain links TRBV6-5 with TRBJ1-1; tentative D call: TRBD1 (5 bases). Germline values: CDR1 MNHEY, CDR2 SVGAGI. The CDR3 contains 13 residues. Trimming took 6 bases from V and 1 from J, leaving 9 bases between them. CDR3 region: CASRKTENTEAFF. CDR3 bases: TGTGCCAGCAGAAAGACAGAGAACACTGAAGCTTTCTTT.

This clone has more than one count but fewer than ten. The gene calls are TRBV4-1 and TRBJ2-5; 10 positions agree with TRBD2. The germline V gene has CDR1 MGHRA and CDR2 YSYEKL. Unmatched junction bases numbered 9, after V lost 5 bases and J lost 0 bases. The CDR3 spans 17 residues. Here the CDR3 reads CASSEASGGRYQETQYF. The CDR3 region has the DNA TGCGCCAGCAGCGAGGCTAGCGGGGGCCGTTACCAAGAGACCCAGTACTTC.

This clone was recorded a few times. The J gene is TRBJ1-2, the V gene TRBV11-2; 9 bases fit TRBD1. The germline CDR1 and CDR2 sequences are SGHAT and FQNNGV. The V segment lost 5 bases and the J segment 4 bases; nucleotides outside the gene matches: 5. The CDR3 length is 14 residues. Here the CDR3 reads CASSQGQGTYGYTF. The CDR3 region has the DNA TGTGCCAGCAGCCAAGGACAGGGGACCTATGGCTACACCTTC.

The chain combines TRBV29-1 with TRBJ1-1; D not resolved. Germline-derived CDR1 and CDR2 are SQVTM and ANQGSEA. The CDR3 is made up of 13 amino acids. The V and J ends lost 6 bases and 0 bases respectively, with 11 bases between them. This chain's CDR3 is CSVGGQLNTEAFF. CDR3 DNA sequence: TGCAGCGTCGGAGGGCAGTTGAACACTGAAGCTTTCTTT.

The V gene is TRBV4-2, the J gene TRBJ2-3; D possibly corresponds to TRBD2 (5 bases). The ends were cut back, 3 bases at V and 4 bases at J, with 11 bases in the middle. The germline gives CDR1 LGHNA, CDR2 YNFKEQ. The CDR3 runs to 14 residues. The CDR3 sequence: CASSQGSLPDTQYF. The DNA for the CDR3 is TGTGCCAGCAGCCAGGGGAGTTTACCAGATACGCAGTATTTT.

V usage is TRBV14 and J usage is TRBJ1-2, with no clear D. The CDR3 has 13 residues. V gave up 4 bases and J gave up 6 bases, with 12 bases separating them. Per germline, CDR1 SGHDN and CDR2 FVKESK. The CDR3 bases are TGTGCCAGCAGCCCCAGCGGGATTCATGGCTACACCTTC. This codes for CASSPSGIHGYTF.

This clone was detected a few times. The V call is TRBV29-1, the J call TRBJ2-5; D is possibly TRBD2 (7 bases). V was clipped by 6 bases and J by 9 bases, with 26 bases between them. The germline V gene encodes CDR1 SQVTM and CDR2 ANQGSEA. This CDR3 has 15 amino acids. The CDR3 here is CSVTFPAGALRAQYF. The CDR3 bases are TGCAGCGTGACCTTCCCCGCGGGGGCGCTTCGGGCCCAGTACTTC.